This T cell receptor beta chain was identified in a study of cytomegalovirus exposure and HLA in healthy donors. As to this clone: Its target is not known.

Overall study findings and caveats: Researchers catalogued over 150 TCR beta chains as cytomegalovirus-associated. The likely explanation for a cluster of highly shared sequence variants was sequencing artifact.

The PCR had 60 Vbeta and 13 Jbeta primers. Data came from immunoSEQ multiplex PCR; TCRdb stores just in-frame clones and leaves some out. The table includes about 110,000 clones, about 80% detected once. This CDR3 is built from 13 residues. Germline V gene lookup returns CDR1 SGHRS and CDR2 YFSETQ. Deletions cut 7 bases from V and 3 bases from J, with 13 bases between. This clonotype originated in a man in his forties or fifties in good health and CMV-seropositive. Sequenced sample: PBMCs. The chain recombines TRBV5-1 with TRBJ1-1; D is unresolved. The chain's CDR3 is CASQRKPDTEAFF. In DNA form, the CDR3 reads TGCGCCAGCCAGAGGAAGCCGGACACTGAAGCTTTCTTT.